A single sample is the source of the 27 T cell receptor beta chains below, sequenced in a study of T cell changes during pregnancy in multiple sclerosis. TCRdb's table, derived via immunoSEQ multiplex PCR, lists solely in-frame clones and lacks some. In the table there are about 94,000 clones, over 90% of which are singletons. Sequenced material: peripheral blood, taken in the third trimester of pregnancy. The receptors shown here come from a female donor with multiple sclerosis, enrolled in a pregnancy study.

The rearrangement uses TRBV4-1 and TRBJ2-7, with a weak D call TRBD2 (7 bases). Trimming left V 0 bases short and J 6 bases short, with 15 bases between. The CDR3 loop spans 15 amino acids. Germline V gene sequence: CDR1 MGHRA, CDR2 YSYEKL. The CDR3 region is CASSQENREGLEQYF. The CDR3 DNA sequence: TGCGCCAGCAGCCAAGAGAACAGGGAGGGGCTCGAGCAGTACTTC.

The J gene is TRBJ2-1, the V gene TRBV13, with 7 bases that match TRBD1. The CDR3 loop spans 16 amino acids. The V gene's germline CDR1 is PRHDT and CDR2 FYEKMQ (reference sequence). Trimming cost V 4 bases and J 6 bases; bases outside gene matches: 12. The CDR3 reads CASSSTPGQNRNEQFF. DNA for the CDR3: TGTGCCAGCAGCTCTACACCGGGACAGAACCGCAATGAGCAGTTCTTC. Full variable domain (outside the CDR3, taken from reference TRBV13 and TRBJ2-1): AAGVIQSPRHLIKEKRETATLKCYPIPRHDTVYWYQQGPGQDPQFLISFYEKMQSDKGSIPDRFSAQQFSDYHSELNMSSLELGDSALYFCASSSTPGQNRNEQFFGPGTRLTVL.

On this clone itself: One end of the junction does not line up with germline, which may come from a read error. The V gene is TRBV27, the J gene TRBJ1-1; maybe TRBD1 (6 bases). The CDR3 is made up of 12 amino acids. The V gene's germline CDR1 is MNHEY and CDR2 SMNVEV (reference sequence). CDR3 coding DNA: TGTGCCAGCAGTTTCCCAGGGGTCCCCCCAATTTTT. Protein: CASSFPGVPPIF.

The CDR3 nucleotides are TGCGCCAGCAGCTTGGTAGGGGATATTTCCTACAATGAGCAGTTCTTC. Its protein product is CASSLVGDISYNEQFF. This rearrangement joins TRBV5-1 to TRBJ2-1, with D possibly matching TRBD1 (5 bases). V lost 0 bases, J lost 1 base, and 11 bases lay in between. From germline, CDR1 is SGHRS and CDR2 YFSETQ. The CDR3 covers 16 residues. The variable domain in full, completed from reference TRBV5-1 and TRBJ2-1, reads KAGVTQTPRYLIKTRGQQVTLSCSPISGHRSVSWYQQTPGQGLQFLFEYFSETQRNKGNFPGRFSGRQFSNSRSEMNVSTLELGDSALYLCASSLVGDISYNEQFFGPGTRLTVL.

As DNA, the CDR3 is TGTGCCAGCAGTTTCGGGAATACCTACAATGAGCAGTTCTTC. Translating gives CASSFGNTYNEQFF. This chain links TRBV27 with TRBJ2-1; a weak D match, TRBD2 (5 bases). This CDR3 has 14 amino acids. The germline V gene encodes CDR1 MNHEY and CDR2 SMNVEV (reference sequence). Trimming removed 3 bases at V and 2 bases at J, with 8 bases between.

The V gene is TRBV4-2, the J gene TRBJ2-1; the match to TRBD2 covers 14 bases. Germline V lookup: CDR1 LGHNA, CDR2 YNFKEQ. With 0 bases clipped from V and 0 bases from J, the junction kept 10 bases outside the gene matches. The CDR3 length is 21 residues. The CDR3 region is CASSQEVGLAGGLSSYNEQFF. Here the CDR3 DNA reads TGTGCCAGCAGCCAAGAAGTCGGACTAGCGGGAGGACTTAGCTCCTACAATGAGCAGTTCTTC.

The CDR3 reads CASSDSGIPTFEAFF. CDR3 bases: TGTGCCAGTAGTGACTCAGGGATTCCCACGTTTGAAGCTTTCTTT. The V and J genes are TRBV19 and TRBJ1-1, with D perhaps TRBD1 (5 bases). The CDR3 is 15 residues long. The germline V and J ends were trimmed by 5 bases and 7 bases, with 20 bases remaining between them. Germline CDR1 and CDR2: LNHDA and SQIVND (reference sequence). Full variable domain (rest looked up from reference TRBV19 and TRBJ1-1): DGGITQSPKYLFRKEGQNVTLSCEQNLNHDAMYWYRQDPGQGLRLIYYSQIVNDFQKGDIAEGYSVSREKKESFPLTVTSAQKNPTAFYLCASSDSGIPTFEAFFGQGTRLTVV.

The V gene is TRBV10-3, the J gene TRBJ1-5; D perhaps matches TRBD1 (5 bases). CDR1 and CDR2 from the germline V gene are ENHRY and SYGVKD. CDR3 length equals 15 residues. The ends were cut back, 0 bases at V and 3 bases at J, with 9 bases in the middle. This chain's CDR3 is CAISESGGDNQPQHF. The DNA for the CDR3 is TGTGCCATCAGTGAGTCGGGGGGGGACAATCAGCCCCAGCATTTT.

This CDR3 is CASSEALGTGNTEAFF. DNA for the CDR3: TGTGCCAGCAGTGAAGCGCTTGGGACAGGGAACACTGAAGCTTTCTTT. The gene calls are TRBV6-1 and TRBJ1-1; 8 nucleotides match TRBD1. This CDR3 has 16 amino acids. The V gene end was trimmed by 0 bases and the J gene end by 1 base; junction bases not matched to a gene: 4. Germline V lookup: CDR1 MNHNS, CDR2 SASEGT.

This chain joins TRBV14 and TRBJ2-1, with 8 bases aligning to TRBD1. The CDR3 sequence is 18 residues long. V was clipped by 5 bases and J by 2 bases; unmatched bases: 14. CDR1 SGHDN and CDR2 FVKESK come from the germline V gene. In DNA, the CDR3 is TGTGCCAGCAGCACACCTCCGTCGGGGACAGGAACCTACAATGAGCAGTTCTTC. It translates to CASSTPPSGTGTYNEQFF.

This chain connects TRBV5-1 to TRBJ2-1; 14 bases are shared with TRBD2. The CDR3 is 18 amino acids. Germline V gene lookup returns CDR1 SGHRS and CDR2 YFSETQ. V shed 2 bases, J shed 4 bases, and the junction held 8 bases outside the gene matches. This chain's CDR3 is CASSFGLAGGLNYNEQFF. As DNA, the CDR3 is TGCGCCAGCAGCTTTGGACTAGCGGGAGGCCTCAATTACAATGAGCAGTTCTTC.

This clone was seen only once. The chain is built from TRBV12-5 and TRBJ1-5, with D perhaps matching TRBD1 (5 bases). CDR3 length: 16 residues. Germline CDR1 reads LGHNT; CDR2 reads FRNRAP. V was trimmed by 0 bases and J by 7 bases, leaving 16 bases between them. The DNA of the CDR3 is TGTGCTAGTGGTTTGGTTATATCAGGGTATGGCCAGCCCCAGCATTTT. The encoded protein is CASGLVISGYGQPQHF.

This sequence joins TRBV7-9 and TRBJ1-5; 9 bases are a match to TRBD1. The CDR3 has 15 residues. After removal of 5 bases from V and 1 base from J, the junction contained 3 bases not matched to a gene. Germline CDR1 reads SEHNR; CDR2 reads FQNEAQ (reference sequence). CDR3 residues: CASSADRGSNQPQHF. The CDR3 DNA sequence: TGTGCCAGCAGCGCGGACAGGGGAAGCAATCAGCCCCAGCATTTT.

The rearrangement uses TRBV27 and TRBJ1-1; 7 bases fit TRBD1. After removal of 5 bases from V and 8 bases from J, the junction contained 11 bases not matched to a gene. The germline V gene encodes CDR1 MNHEY and CDR2 SMNVEV (reference sequence). The CDR3 covers 14 residues. The CDR3 here is CASSVTQGRGEAFF. In DNA, the CDR3 is TGTGCCAGCAGTGTGACACAGGGGCGGGGAGAAGCTTTCTTT.

The J gene is TRBJ1-5, the V gene TRBV19, with 10 bases aligning to TRBD1. The CDR3 covers 16 residues. CDR1 LNHDA and CDR2 SQIVND come from the germline V gene (reference sequence). V lost 3 bases to trimming and J lost 3 bases; unmatched junction nucleotides: 5. The CDR3, as DNA: TGTGCCAGTAGTATCAGGGGACAGGGGTTCAATCAGCCCCAGCATTTT. It codes for CASSIRGQGFNQPQHF.

The chain has TRBV27 and TRBJ1-3, with a possible D match to TRBD1 (5 bases). The CDR3 runs to 15 residues. Germline V gene data show CDR1 as MNHEY and CDR2 as SMNVEV (reference sequence). V was trimmed by 5 bases and J by 4 bases, leaving 15 bases between them. CDR3 residues: CASSDRVSGGNTIYF. CDR3 nucleotides: TGTGCCAGCAGTGATCGGGTGTCAGGGGGAAACACCATATATTTT.

The V call is TRBV28, the J call TRBJ2-5; 10 bases fit TRBD2. The CDR3 is 15 residues long. V shed 5 bases, J shed 4 bases, and the junction held 7 bases outside the gene matches. Germline assignment: CDR1 MDHEN and CDR2 SYDVKM. The CDR3 region is CASSPGTSVSETQYF. In nucleotides, the CDR3 is TGTGCCAGCAGTCCCGGGACTAGCGTCTCAGAGACCCAGTACTTC.

The rearrangement uses TRBV6-5 and TRBJ1-1; D gene uncertain. Trimming removed 0 bases at V and 1 base at J, with 9 bases between. From germline, CDR1 is MNHEY and CDR2 SVGAGI. CDR3 length: 15 amino acids. The CDR3 here is CASSYSNSANTEAFF. Here the CDR3 DNA reads TGTGCCAGCAGTTACTCGAACAGTGCGAACACTGAAGCTTTCTTT.

This chain connects TRBV6-4 to TRBJ2-1; D is unclear. V gave up 4 bases and J gave up 0 bases, with 10 bases separating them. CDR3 size: 15 residues. CDR1 MRHNA and CDR2 SNTAGT come from the germline V gene. The CDR3 coding sequence is TGTGCCAGCAGTGCTGCCTCTAGCTCCTACAATGAGCAGTTCTTC. It translates to CASSAASSSYNEQFF.

J is TRBJ2-2 and V is TRBV11-2; D is uncertain. Trimming cost V 3 bases and J 2 bases, with 10 bases left between them. From germline, CDR1 is SGHAT and CDR2 FQNNGV. The CDR3 has 15 amino acids. The CDR3 region is CASSFFWPNTGELFF. In DNA, the CDR3 is TGTGCCAGCAGCTTTTTCTGGCCTAACACCGGGGAGCTGTTTTTT.

The chain employs TRBV6-5 and TRBJ1-1; no clear D gene. Trimming pared 1 base from V and 1 base from J, leaving 10 bases between. Germline V gene data show CDR1 as MNHEY and CDR2 as SVGAGI. This CDR3 spans 15 amino acids. In DNA form, the CDR3 reads TGTGCCAGCAGTTACTACAGCACCGCGAACACTGAAGCTTTCTTT. This sequence encodes CASSYYSTANTEAFF.

Concerning this clone: Other DNA sequences in the same sample also yield this CDR3. This CDR3 reads CASSPGGANVLTF. CDR3 nucleotide sequence: TGTGCCAGCAGCCCCGGGGGGGCCAACGTCCTGACTTTC. This chain uses TRBV7-9 with TRBJ2-6; D unclear. CDR1 and CDR2 (germline): SEHNR, FQNEAQ (reference sequence). V shed 5 bases and J shed 4 bases, with 6 bases lying between them. The CDR3 has 13 residues.

V gene TRBV25-1 combines with J gene TRBJ1-3; a possible D gene is TRBD1 (5 bases). The V end lost 8 bases, the J end lost 3 bases, and 8 bases lay between the germline ends. CDR3 size: 12 residues. Germline V gene sequence: CDR1 MGHDK, CDR2 SYGVNS. The CDR3 DNA is TGTGCCAGCCTGGGGCTTGGAAACACCATATATTTT. Its protein product is CASLGLGNTIYF. The full variable domain, with the rest looked up from reference TRBV25-1 and TRBJ1-3, is EADIYQTPRYLVIGTGKKITLECSQTMGHDKMYWYQQDPGMELHLIHYSYGVNSTEKGDLSSESTVSRIRTEHFPLTLESARPSHTSQYLCASLGLGNTIYFGEGSWLTVV.

CDR3 nucleotide sequence: TGTGCCAGCAGGGGCGAGGAGACCCAGTACTTC. Its translation: CASRGEETQYF. V usage is TRBV11-2 and J usage is TRBJ2-5; D is unclear. Per germline, CDR1 SGHAT and CDR2 FQNNGV. The length of the CDR3 is 11 residues. V dropped 6 bases and J dropped 5 bases, with 7 bases sitting between them.

This chain joins TRBV19 and TRBJ2-1; perhaps TRBD2 as D (6 bases). Trimming stripped 4 bases from V and 6 bases from J, with 13 bases between. The CDR3 is made up of 14 amino acids. Germline CDR1 is LNHDA and CDR2 is SQIVND (reference sequence). CDR3 sequence: CASSRRTIGNEQFF. For the CDR3, the DNA is TGTGCCAGTAGTAGGCGGACTATTGGCAATGAGCAGTTCTTC.

The chain carries TRBV5-1 and TRBJ2-1, with 12 nucleotides matching TRBD2. Germline V CDR1 and CDR2: SGHRS, YFSETQ. The junction had 7 bases not matched to a gene; V was cut back by 3 bases and J by 6 bases. CDR3 length equals 16 residues. The CDR3 region is CASSYWTSGTGNEQFF. The CDR3 nucleotides read TGCGCCAGCAGCTACTGGACTAGCGGGACCGGCAATGAGCAGTTCTTC.

CDR3 protein: CASSYPLSPYEQYF. CDR3 DNA sequence: TGTGCCAGCAGTTATCCCCTCTCTCCTTACGAGCAGTACTTC. The rearrangement joins TRBV6-5 to TRBJ2-7; D gene unclear. Germline CDR1 MNHEY, CDR2 SVGAGI. The CDR3 totals 14 residues. The ends were cut back, 3 bases at V and 4 bases at J, with 13 bases in the middle.